This T cell receptor beta chain was sequenced for a study of OX40 agonist ivuxolimab in advanced cancers. Study findings and constraints: Partial responders treated at 0.1-3.0 mg/kg exhibited clonal expansion among the lowest measured. CD4+ and CD8+ T cells in blood underwent clonal expansion by week 6 at 0.1 to 3.0 mg/kg.

The CDR3 spans 11 residues. CDR1 and CDR2 (germline): LGHNA, YSLEER. V lost 3 bases and J 8 bases, leaving 7 bases between the germline ends. The table came from immunoSEQ multiplex PCR; TCRdb's copy has only in-frame clones and leaves some out. This table has around 110,000 clones, 91% appearing once. In regard to this clone: Its cognate antigen is unknown.

The sequencing here drew on CD4+ or CD8+ T cells sorted from blood, taken in a trial of the OX40 agonist ivuxolimab. This chain links TRBV4-3 with TRBJ1-2, with TRBD1 as a possible D gene (6 bases). This TCR was sampled from an adult with an advanced solid tumor such as melanoma, head and neck, liver or kidney cancer. The CDR3, as DNA: TGCGCCAGCAGCCAGGGGGGCGGCTACACCTTC. Translated, it gives CASSQGGGYTF.